The rows below give T cell receptor beta chains drawn from one sample of a study of T cell clusters in autoimmune cytopenias. From the multiplex PCR reads, TCRdb lists one entry per CDR3 protein and no DNA. The sample table includes under 1,200 distinct CDR3 sequences. Material for sequencing was peripheral blood. Receptors were obtained from a human donor with an autoimmune cytopenia or autoimmune hepatitis (not recorded which). Each CDR3 is given with its conserved first and last residue. Fields, in order: V gene, J gene, clone size, CDR3 protein. Where a row states a size, it is once, few, many or the class of an expanded clone; other rows omit it.

TRBV24-1	TRBJ1-5	medium-sized	CATSQGYQPQHF
TRBV12-3/TRBV12-4	TRBJ2-3	.	CASSEITDTQYF
TRBV6-5	TRBJ2-2	medium-sized	CASSRTGELFF
TRBV27	TRBJ2-3	medium-sized	CASSLGIWADTQYF
TRBV19	TRBJ2-2	large	CASSPGDLGQYTEDTGELFF
TRBV19	TRBJ1-4	medium-sized	CASSIVWRSTNEKLFF
TRBV20-1	TRBJ2-7	medium-sized	CSAPLGFKVYEQYF
TRBV12-3/TRBV12-4	TRBJ2-2	.	CASGSPGTRAGELFF
TRBV20-1	TRBJ2-1	.	CSARPTGGRWREQFF
TRBV4-2	TRBJ1-2	medium-sized	CASSQDKGADGYTF
TRBV12-3/TRBV12-4	TRBJ1-1	.	CASSYSNTEAFF
TRBV15	TRBJ2-7	medium-sized	CATSRVTTSYEQYF
TRBV6-8	TRBJ2-6	.	CASSYSGANVLTF
TRBV28	TRBJ2-1	.	CASSWGLAGTHNEQFF
TRBV7-9	TRBJ2-3	large	CASSKGLADTDTQYF
TRBV15	TRBJ1-6	large	CATSRGDSPLHF
TRBV5-1	TRBJ2-3	medium-sized	CASSAGTRSVDTQYF
TRBV12-3/TRBV12-4	TRBJ2-4	medium-sized	CASSPTGTLTTKNIQYF
TRBV13	TRBJ2-3	.	CASSFGLSGRASTDTQYF
TRBV4-2	TRBJ2-5	.	CASSLLRGLAGGQETQYF
TRBV30	TRBJ1-1	medium-sized	CAWSGGHMNTEAFF
TRBV20-1	TRBJ2-3	large	CSAPSLWPSTDTQYF
TRBV20-1	TRBJ1-5	medium-sized	CSARDGGGNQPQHF
TRBV19	TRBJ2-7	.	CASSRDWHEQYF
TRBV11-2	TRBJ2-3	.	CASGLGGASTDTQYF
TRBV5-6	TRBJ2-7	large	CASSPGLTSSYEQYF
TRBV7-2	TRBJ1-5	medium-sized	CASSLQALRWDQPQHF
TRBV11-2	TRBJ2-3	medium-sized	CASSLGSWAGVFGDTQYF
TRBV6-5	TRBJ2-1	large	CASSYPGRYNEQFF
TRBV29-1	TRBJ2-5	.	CSVGGQGETQYF
TRBV6-1	TRBJ1-5	medium-sized	CASSELGNQPQHF
TRBV6-5	TRBJ2-1	large	CASSPGLALNEQFF
TRBV20-1	TRBJ2-1	medium-sized	CSARDGRADEQFF
TRBV19	TRBJ2-1	medium-sized	CASQHPPPYNEQFF
TRBV29-1	TRBJ2-5	large	CSVYLVERVSQETQYF
TRBV29-1	TRBJ2-5	large	CSVGPSEMYQETQYF
TRBV5-4	TRBJ2-3	medium-sized	CASSLVKGGTDTQYF
TRBV27	TRBJ2-2	large	CASRFGGRAATGELFF
TRBV7-6	TRBJ2-5	large	CASSHRDRVQETQYF
TRBV19	TRBJ2-4	large	CASSPTGELAKNIQYF
TRBV5-4	TRBJ1-1	.	CASSYWDRVNTEAFF
TRBV20-1	TRBJ2-4	.	CSARGGTPPIQYF
TRBV10-3	TRBJ2-1	medium-sized	CALKSPGEDNEQFF
TRBV19	TRBJ2-7	medium-sized	CASSPMGSTGFSYEQYF
TRBV20-1	TRBJ1-4	medium-sized	CSARDLLQGAREKLFF
TRBV20-1	TRBJ2-7	medium-sized	CSARLPGGAPRRRQYF
TRBV18	TRBJ2-5	medium-sized	CASSRKGQRQETQYF
TRBV30	TRBJ2-5	large	CAWSGRETQYF